The clone carrying this TCR beta chain showed up many times. Its antigen is currently unknown. This entry comes from a study of T-cell reconstitution after alpha-beta-depleted transplantation in children. Overall study results and limits: Diversity and T-cell counts at one year after transplant derived mostly from new T cells. After transplant, high TCRbeta diversity at day 60 in some patients arose from surviving recipient T cells and thymic progenitors.

Unmatched junction bases numbered 5, after V lost 6 bases and J lost 2 bases. Per the germline V gene, CDR1 is SGHVS and CDR2 is FNYEAQ. The CDR3 has 15 residues. A TCRbeta library incorporating unique molecular identifiers was prepared. TCRdb reprocessed the PCR reads with MiXCR, giving one entry per CDR3 protein. The table has just over 200,000 distinct CDR3 sequences, about 8.4% seen once. J is TRBJ1-2 and V is TRBV7-6; 11 nucleotides agree with TRBD1. This TCR came from a male patient aged 2 to 10 who had a stem cell transplant for acute myeloid leukemia, so the T cells may come from the graft donor. The sequenced sample was PBMCs, mostly from graft donor cells, obtained 360 days after TCRalphabeta/CD19-depleted stem cell transplant. In DNA form, the CDR3 reads TGTGCCAGCAGTCTCCGGACAGGGGGCAACTATGGCTACACCTTC. It encodes CASSLRTGGNYGYTF.